Below are 8 T cell receptor beta chains sequenced from a single sample in a study of T-cell memory formation after mild COVID-19. TCRdb processed the 5' RACE reads anew with MiXCR; each CDR3 protein has one entry. The sample holds 200,000 to 300,000 distinct CDR3 sequences; over 15% are singletons and the top ten take around 23%. Material for sequencing was PBMCs or a T cell subset sorted from them (not recorded which). The receptors were sampled from a man younger than 35 who had mild COVID-19 (a few samples of this study predate the infection). Cell type and time point are not known.

The rearrangement links TRBV29-1 to TRBJ2-2; 8 bases align to TRBD2. Per germline, CDR1 SQVTM and CDR2 ANQGSEA. The CDR3 consists of 12 residues. The V segment lost 6 bases and the J segment 5 bases; nucleotides outside the gene matches: 2. Here the CDR3 reads CSVSGGTGELFF. The CDR3 region has the DNA TGCAGCGTGTCGGGGGGGACCGGGGAGCTGTTTTTT.

This clonotype was counted between two and nine times. The chain recombines TRBV7-2 with TRBJ2-5; 12 bases fit TRBD1. The CDR3 contains 15 residues. Per germline, CDR1 SGHTA and CDR2 FQGNSA. The V and J ends lost 4 bases and 5 bases, in that order; junction bases with no gene match: 5. The CDR3 spells CASSWGQGAKETQYF. CDR3 coding DNA: TGTGCCAGCAGCTGGGGACAGGGGGCAAAGGAGACCCAGTACTTC.

The chain is built from TRBV7-2 and TRBJ1-1, with 11 bases aligning to TRBD1. This CDR3 is 16 amino acids long. V was clipped by 3 bases and J by 5 bases; unmatched bases: 8. Germline CDR1 SGHTA, CDR2 FQGNSA. In nucleotides, the CDR3 is TGTGCCAGCAGCTTTCGCCGGACAGGGGGCCGGACTGAAGCTTTCTTT. It codes for CASSFRRTGGRTEAFF.

V gene TRBV5-1 combines with J gene TRBJ2-7, with TRBD2 as a possible D gene (6 bases). The CDR3 consists of 12 residues. Trimming cost V 5 bases and J 7 bases, with 13 bases left between them. CDR1 is SGHRS, CDR2 YFSETQ, per germline. CDR3 nucleotide sequence: TGCGCCAGCAGAGATTTCGGGGGAGAGCAGTACTTC. It translates to CASRDFGGEQYF.

This clonotype appeared many times. The chain combines TRBV7-2 with TRBJ2-1, with no clear D. The V end was cut by 8 bases, the J end by 6 bases, with 14 bases between. CDR3 length: 13 amino acids. The V gene's germline CDR1 is SGHTA and CDR2 FQGNSA. The CDR3 DNA is TGTGCCAGCTTAAGTATGCGAGGCAATGAGCAGTTCTTC. Translated, it gives CASLSMRGNEQFF.

The chain joins TRBV7-2 to TRBJ1-5; D might be TRBD1 (6 bases). Trimming stripped 4 bases from V and 2 bases from J, with 12 bases between. This CDR3 spans 15 amino acids. The V gene's germline CDR1 is SGHTA and CDR2 FQGNSA. CDR3 sequence reads: CASSSGDFGNQPQHF. The CDR3 DNA follows: TGTGCCAGCAGCTCAGGGGATTTCGGCAATCAGCCCCAGCATTTT.

This clonotype was detected many times. The chain recombines TRBV7-2 with TRBJ2-1, with 9 positions matching TRBD1. The trim removed 5 bases at V and 6 bases at J, leaving 14 bases unmatched. Germline V gene data show CDR1 as SGHTA and CDR2 as FQGNSA. The CDR3 runs 17 residues. The CDR3 DNA reads as TGTGCCAGCAGCACTCAATCCGGGACAGGGATCCGCAATGAGCAGTTCTTC. It yields the protein CASSTQSGTGIRNEQFF.

This clonotype was found a few times. The genes are TRBV20-1 and TRBJ1-5, with D possibly being TRBD1 (5 bases). Trimming shortened V by 4 bases and J by 0 bases, and 10 bases separated the two germline ends. CDR3 length: 14 residues. Germline CDR1 DFQATT, CDR2 SNEGSKA (reference sequence). The CDR3 loop is CSAMQGNSNQPQHF. Written as DNA, the CDR3 is TGCAGTGCTATGCAGGGAAATAGCAATCAGCCCCAGCATTTT.